This T cell receptor beta chain was sequenced during a study of T cells in Graves' hyperthyroidism and ophthalmopathy. Amplification of TCR beta CDR3 regions used RNA as the template. The TCR CDR3 first-round RT-PCR relied on the HTBI primer set. TCRdb reanalysed the multiplex PCR reads using MiXCR and keeps one entry per CDR3 protein. This sample has about 290,000 distinct CDR3 sequences; roughly an eighth occur once, and the top ten carry 7% to 9.5%. A word on this clonotype: A much larger clone lies one base from this, so it may be a read error.

This sequence originates from a woman between 40 and 55 years old with Graves' hyperthyroidism. The source material was blood.

As DNA, the CDR3 is TGTGCCAGCAGCGCTCGACAGGGGTTGGACACTGAAGCTTTCTTT. This codes for CASSARQGLDTEAFF. The V call is TRBV7-9, the J call TRBJ1-1; TRBD1 matches 8 bases. V shed 5 bases, J shed 3 bases, and the junction held 8 bases outside the gene matches. Germline V gene sequence: CDR1 SEHNR, CDR2 FQNEAQ (reference sequence). This CDR3 is 15 amino acids long.